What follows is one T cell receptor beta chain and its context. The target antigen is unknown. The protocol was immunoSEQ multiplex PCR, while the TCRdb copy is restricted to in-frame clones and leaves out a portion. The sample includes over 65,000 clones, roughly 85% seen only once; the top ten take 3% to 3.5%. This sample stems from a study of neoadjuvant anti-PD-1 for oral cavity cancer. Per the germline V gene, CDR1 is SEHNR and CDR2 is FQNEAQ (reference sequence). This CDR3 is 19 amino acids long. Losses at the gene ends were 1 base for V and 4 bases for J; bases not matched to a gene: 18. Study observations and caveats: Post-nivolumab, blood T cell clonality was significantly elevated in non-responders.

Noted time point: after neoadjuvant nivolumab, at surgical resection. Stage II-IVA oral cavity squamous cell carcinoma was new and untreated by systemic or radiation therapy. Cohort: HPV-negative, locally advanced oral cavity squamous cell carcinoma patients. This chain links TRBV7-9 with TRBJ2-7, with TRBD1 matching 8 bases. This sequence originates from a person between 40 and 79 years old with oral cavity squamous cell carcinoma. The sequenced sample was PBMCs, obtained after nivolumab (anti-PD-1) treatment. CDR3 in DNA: TGTGCCAGCAGCTTAGGATCTCCCTCCGGACAGGGTTATTCTTACGAGCAGTACTTC. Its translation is CASSLGSPSGQGYSYEQYF.